Listed below are T cell receptor beta chains from one sample, sequenced in a study of identical twins. TCRdb itself ran the 5' RACE reads through MiXCR, one entry per CDR3 protein. The sample shows under 350,000 distinct CDR3 sequences, roughly 9.8% of them seen only once. The sample also formed part of further work on yellow fever vaccine responses in identical twins.

The sequencing input was CD8+ T cells sorted from blood. The origin of the receptors is a woman aged 18-35 years in good health. CDR3s include the opening cysteine and the closing phenylalanine or tryptophan. A D gene is named only where the DNA matches it firmly. Expanded clones are given a class, and other clones once, few, many or no size at all.

d_gene,len,abundance,v_gene,j_gene,CDR3aa,CDR3nt
.,13,many,TRBV6-2/TRBV6-3,TRBJ2-1,CASSYPPYNEQFF,TGTGCCAGCAGTTACCCCCCCTACAATGAGCAGTTCTTC
TRBD1,13,.,TRBV5-1,TRBJ1-1,CASSGQGLTEAFF,TGCGCCAGCAGTGGACAGGGTCTCACTGAAGCTTTCTTT
TRBD2,16,few,TRBV19,TRBJ2-3,CASSMVASGDTDTQYF,TGTGCCAGTAGTATGGTGGCTAGCGGCGACACAGATACGCAGTATTTT
TRBD1,14,few,TRBV6-1,TRBJ2-1,CASSEGTGSDEQFF,TGTGCCAGCAGTGAAGGGACAGGGTCGGATGAGCAGTTCTTC
.,15,many,TRBV4-3,TRBJ2-5,CASSQDRSSGGTQYF,TGCGCCAGCAGCCAAGATAGATCCAGCGGTGGGACCCAGTACTTC
TRBD2,14,many,TRBV14,TRBJ2-1,CASSPGLAYNEQFF,TGTGCCAGCAGCCCCGGACTAGCGTACAATGAGCAGTTCTTC
TRBD2,16,.,TRBV11-2,TRBJ2-1,CASSGPGLAETHEQFF,TGTGCCAGCAGCGGCCCGGGACTAGCGGAGACCCATGAGCAGTTCTTC
.,14,many,TRBV6-2/TRBV6-3,TRBJ2-1,CASTTGSSYNEQFF,TGTGCCAGCACGACGGGGTCCTCCTACAATGAGCAGTTCTTC
TRBD2,13,few,TRBV7-2,TRBJ2-7,CASSLEGGGEQYF,TGTGCCAGCAGCTTAGAGGGCGGGGGAGAGCAGTACTTC
TRBD1,15,many,TRBV7-9,TRBJ2-1,CASSQGGTGRNEQFF,TGTGCCAGCAGCCAGGGGGGGACAGGGAGGAATGAGCAGTTCTTC
.,14,.,TRBV7-6,TRBJ2-3,CASSLARDWDTQYF,TGTGCCAGCAGCTTAGCCCGGGACTGGGATACGCAGTATTTT
.,16,few,TRBV7-2,TRBJ2-5,CASSLYPTGEKETQYF,TGTGCCAGCAGCTTATACCCTACAGGAGAGAAAGAGACCCAGTACTTC
TRBD1,14,many,TRBV27,TRBJ1-5,CASSFQGDNQPQHF,TGTGCCAGCAGTTTTCAGGGGGACAATCAGCCCCAGCATTTT
.,15,few,TRBV4-1,TRBJ2-7,CASSPRSGQFVEQYF,TGCGCCAGCAGCCCCCGATCAGGGCAGTTTGTAGAGCAGTACTTC
.,14,few,TRBV7-9,TRBJ2-7,CASSLVGRSYEQYF,TGTGCCAGCAGCTTAGTTGGCAGGTCCTACGAGCAGTACTTC
.,12,few,TRBV15,TRBJ1-2,CATSRGDYGYTF,TGTGCCACCAGCAGAGGGGACTATGGCTACACCTTC
TRBD1,14,few,TRBV7-9,TRBJ1-5,CASRGQGSNQPQHF,TGTGCCAGCAGAGGACAGGGCAGCAATCAGCCCCAGCATTTT
.,14,many,TRBV20-1,TRBJ2-1,CSARFTRTGYEQFF,TGCAGTGCTAGGTTTACTAGAACGGGATATGAGCAGTTCTTC
.,20,.,TRBV4-2,TRBJ2-7,CASSQDRLTWASDSSYEQYF,TGTGCCAGCAGCCAAGATCGCCTAACGTGGGCTAGCGATAGCTCCTACGAGCAGTACTTC
TRBD2,16,few,TRBV9,TRBJ2-5,CASSSWSGGVQETQYF,TGTGCCAGCAGCTCATGGAGCGGGGGAGTTCAAGAGACCCAGTACTTC
TRBD2,15,many,TRBV4-3,TRBJ2-7,CASSLGTSGAYEQYF,TGCGCCAGCAGCCTAGGGACTAGCGGCGCATACGAGCAGTACTTC
.,15,few,TRBV11-2,TRBJ2-7,CASSLDLGGVYEQYF,TGTGCCAGCAGCTTAGACCTCGGGGGAGTATACGAGCAGTACTTC
TRBD2,18,.,TRBV4-2,TRBJ2-3,CASSQAHYSGGLTDTQYF,TGTGCCAGCAGCCAAGCCCATTATAGCGGGGGTCTCACAGATACGCAGTATTTT
.,13,many,TRBV29-1,TRBJ2-5,CSVPSEYQETQYF,TGCAGCGTTCCCTCTGAATACCAAGAGACCCAGTACTTC
.,16,.,TRBV18,TRBJ2-3,CASSPPSETQTDTQYF,TGTGCCAGCTCACCACCATCGGAAACGCAAACAGATACGCAGTATTTT
TRBD1,14,many,TRBV29-1,TRBJ1-1,CSVEDDRGGTEAFF,TGCAGCGTTGAAGATGACAGGGGGGGGACCGAAGCTTTCTTT
.,17,many,TRBV7-9,TRBJ2-3,CASSSVNIADSTDTQYF,TGTGCCAGCAGCTCCGTAAACATAGCGGATAGCACAGATACGCAGTATTTT
TRBD1,18,.,TRBV7-6,TRBJ1-5,CASSLDPGQGGGNQPQHF,TGTGCCAGCAGCTTAGATCCGGGACAGGGAGGCGGCAATCAGCCCCAGCATTTT
TRBD2,13,.,TRBV27,TRBJ2-7,CATNPSGSYEQYF,TGTGCCACCAATCCTAGCGGCTCCTACGAGCAGTACTTC
TRBD1,15,.,TRBV3-1,TRBJ2-7,CASSQQDRGRNEQYF,TGTGCCAGCAGCCAACAGGACAGGGGTCGGAACGAGCAGTACTTC
.,14,.,TRBV12-3/TRBV12-4,TRBJ1-1,CASSRGTLNTEAFF,TGTGCCAGCAGTAGGGGGACACTTAACACTGAAGCTTTCTTT